This T cell receptor (beta chain) was found in a study of cytomegalovirus exposure and HLA in healthy donors. Looking at the study overall: Unique TCRs from HLA-typed donors, about 85 million of them, were held in an early data release.

Use of 60 Vbeta and 13 Jbeta primers characterized the PCR. Here immunoSEQ multiplex PCR was the method, and the copy in TCRdb shows in-frame clones only, minus some. The sample carries 90,000 to 150,000 clones, over 60% recorded once. V was pared by 5 bases and J by 2 bases, with 8 bases of the junction left unmatched. The germline V gene has CDR1 MDHEN and CDR2 SYDVKM. The CDR3 is made up of 16 amino acids. Material for sequencing was PBMCs. The receptor's source is a man aged 35-49 years in good health and CMV-seropositive. The chain is built from TRBV28 and TRBJ2-2; 7 bases align to TRBD1. CDR3 residues: CASSTGTVTNTGELFF. CDR3 coding DNA: TGTGCCAGCAGTACCGGGACAGTGACTAACACCGGGGAGCTGTTTTTT.